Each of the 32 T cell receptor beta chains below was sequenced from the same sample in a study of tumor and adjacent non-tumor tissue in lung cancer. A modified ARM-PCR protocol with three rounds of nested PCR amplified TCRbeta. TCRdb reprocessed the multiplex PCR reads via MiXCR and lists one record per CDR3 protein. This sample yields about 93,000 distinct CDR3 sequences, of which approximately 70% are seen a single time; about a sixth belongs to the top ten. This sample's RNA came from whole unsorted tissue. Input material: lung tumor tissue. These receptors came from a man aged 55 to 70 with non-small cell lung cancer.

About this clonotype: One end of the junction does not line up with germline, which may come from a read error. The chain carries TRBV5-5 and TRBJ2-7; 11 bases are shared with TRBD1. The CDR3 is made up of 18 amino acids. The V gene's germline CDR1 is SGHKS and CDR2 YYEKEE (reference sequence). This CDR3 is CASNSAAISGTGGGEQYF. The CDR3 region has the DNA TGTGCTAGCAACTCGGCGGCAATATCCGGGACAGGGGGTGGCGAGCAGTACTTC.

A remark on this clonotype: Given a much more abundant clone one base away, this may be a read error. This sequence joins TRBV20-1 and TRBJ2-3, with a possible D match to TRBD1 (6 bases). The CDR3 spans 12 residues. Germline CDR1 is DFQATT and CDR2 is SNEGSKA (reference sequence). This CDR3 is CSVRGGTETQYF. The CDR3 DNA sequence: TGCAGTGTTAGAGGGGGAACGGAGACGCAGTATTTT.

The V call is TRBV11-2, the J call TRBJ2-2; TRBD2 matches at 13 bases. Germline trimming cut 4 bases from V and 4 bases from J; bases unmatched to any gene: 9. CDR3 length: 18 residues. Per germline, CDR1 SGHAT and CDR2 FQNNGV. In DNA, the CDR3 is TGTGCCAGCAGCTCGGGACTAGCGGGAACGATGAGCACCGGGGAGCTGTTTTTT. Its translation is CASSSGLAGTMSTGELFF. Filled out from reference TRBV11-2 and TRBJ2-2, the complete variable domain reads EAGVAQSPRYKIIEKRQSVAFWCNPISGHATLYWYQQILGQGPKLLIQFQNNGVVDDSQLPKDRFSAERLKGVDSTLKIQPAKLEDSAVYLCASSSGLAGTMSTGELFFGEGSRLTVL.

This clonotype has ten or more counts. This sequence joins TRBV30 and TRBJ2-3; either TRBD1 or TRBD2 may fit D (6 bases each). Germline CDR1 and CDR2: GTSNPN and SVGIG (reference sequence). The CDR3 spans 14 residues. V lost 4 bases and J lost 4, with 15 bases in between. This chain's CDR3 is CAWNQGTGADTQYF. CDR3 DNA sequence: TGTGCCTGGAACCAGGGGACGGGGGCAGATACGCAGTATTTT.

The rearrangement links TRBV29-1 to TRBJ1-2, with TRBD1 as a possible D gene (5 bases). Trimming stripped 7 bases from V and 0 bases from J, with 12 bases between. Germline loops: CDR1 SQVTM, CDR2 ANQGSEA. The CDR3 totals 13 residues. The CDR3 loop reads CSARGATNYGYTF. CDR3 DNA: TGCAGCGCCCGAGGGGCCACTAACTATGGCTACACCTTC. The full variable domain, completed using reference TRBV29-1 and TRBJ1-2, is SAVISQKPSRDICQRGTSLTIQCQVDSQVTMMFWYRQQPGQSLTLIATANQGSEATYESGFVIDKFPISRPNLTFSTLTVSNMSPEDSSIYLCSARGATNYGYTFGSGTRLTVV.

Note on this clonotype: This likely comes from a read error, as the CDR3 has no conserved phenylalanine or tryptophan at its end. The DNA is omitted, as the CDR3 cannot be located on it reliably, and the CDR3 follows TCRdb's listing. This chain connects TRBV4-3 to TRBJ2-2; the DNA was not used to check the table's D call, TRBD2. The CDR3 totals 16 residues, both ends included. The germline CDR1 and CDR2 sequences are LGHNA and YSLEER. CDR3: CARKGLAGDYTGELVS.

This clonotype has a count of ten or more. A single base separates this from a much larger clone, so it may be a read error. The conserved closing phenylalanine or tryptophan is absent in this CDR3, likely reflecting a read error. CDR3 amino acids: CASSLNVGRGVNEQFL. The CDR3 DNA reads as TGTGCCAGCAGCTTAAATGTAGGGCGGGGGGTCAATGAGCAGTTCCTC. The chain recombines TRBV11-1 with TRBJ2-1; 8 bases agree with TRBD2. Trimming removed 2 bases from V and 6 bases from J; junction bases left unmatched: 9. The CDR3 covers 16 residues. The germline V gene has CDR1 SGHAT and CDR2 FQDESV (reference sequence).

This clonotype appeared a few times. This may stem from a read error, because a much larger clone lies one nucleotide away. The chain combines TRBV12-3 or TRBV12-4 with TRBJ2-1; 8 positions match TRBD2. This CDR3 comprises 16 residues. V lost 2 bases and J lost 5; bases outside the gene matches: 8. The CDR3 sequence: CASSLPAGGLHNEQFF. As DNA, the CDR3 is TGTGCCAGCAGTTTACCCGCGGGAGGTCTGCACAATGAGCAGTTCTTC.

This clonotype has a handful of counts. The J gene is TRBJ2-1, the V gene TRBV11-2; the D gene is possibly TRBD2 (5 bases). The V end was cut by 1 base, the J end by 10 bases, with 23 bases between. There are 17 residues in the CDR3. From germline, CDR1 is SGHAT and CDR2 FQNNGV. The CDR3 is CASSLVGELHYRGEQFF. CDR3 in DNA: TGTGCCAGCAGCTTAGTCGGGGAACTGCATTACCGAGGGGAGCAGTTCTTC.

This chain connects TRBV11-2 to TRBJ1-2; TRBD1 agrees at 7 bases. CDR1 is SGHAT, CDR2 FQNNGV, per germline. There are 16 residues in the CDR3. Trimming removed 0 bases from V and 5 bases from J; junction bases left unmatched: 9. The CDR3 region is CASSLDDRVKGYGYTF. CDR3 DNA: TGTGCCAGCAGCTTAGACGACAGGGTGAAGGGGTATGGCTACACCTTC.

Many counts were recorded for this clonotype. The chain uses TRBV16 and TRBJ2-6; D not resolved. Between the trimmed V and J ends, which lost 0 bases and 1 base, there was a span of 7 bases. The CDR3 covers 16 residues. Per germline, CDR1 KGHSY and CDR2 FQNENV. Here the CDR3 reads CASSQSTRSGANVLTF. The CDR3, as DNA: TGTGCCAGCAGCCAATCTACCCGTTCTGGGGCCAACGTCCTGACTTTC.

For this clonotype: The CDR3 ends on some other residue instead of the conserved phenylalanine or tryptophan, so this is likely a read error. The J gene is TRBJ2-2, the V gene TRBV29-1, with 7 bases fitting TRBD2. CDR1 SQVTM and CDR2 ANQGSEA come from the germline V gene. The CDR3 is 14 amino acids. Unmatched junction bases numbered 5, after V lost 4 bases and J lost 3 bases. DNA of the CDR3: TGCAGCGTTGGAGGGCTAGCGGACACCGGGGAGCTGTTTTTG. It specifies CSVGGLADTGELFL.

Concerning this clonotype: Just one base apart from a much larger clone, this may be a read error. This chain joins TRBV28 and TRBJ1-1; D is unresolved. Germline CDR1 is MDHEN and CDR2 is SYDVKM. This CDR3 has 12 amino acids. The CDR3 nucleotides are TGTGCCAACAGTGGGGATGGTGACGAAGCTTTCTTT. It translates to CANSGDGDEAFF.

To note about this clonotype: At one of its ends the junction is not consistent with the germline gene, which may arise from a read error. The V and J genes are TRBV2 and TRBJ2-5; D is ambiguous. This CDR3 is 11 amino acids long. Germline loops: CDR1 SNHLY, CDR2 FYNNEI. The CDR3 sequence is CASYYRETQYF. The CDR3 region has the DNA TGTGCCAGCTACTACCGAGAGACACAGTACTTC.

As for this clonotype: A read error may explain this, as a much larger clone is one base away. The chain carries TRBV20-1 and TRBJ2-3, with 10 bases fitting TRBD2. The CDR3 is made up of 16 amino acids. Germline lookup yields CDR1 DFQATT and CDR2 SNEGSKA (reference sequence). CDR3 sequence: CNAPVSGGADTDTQYF. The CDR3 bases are TGCAATGCTCCCGTGAGCGGGGGGGCTGACACAGATACGCAGTATTTT.

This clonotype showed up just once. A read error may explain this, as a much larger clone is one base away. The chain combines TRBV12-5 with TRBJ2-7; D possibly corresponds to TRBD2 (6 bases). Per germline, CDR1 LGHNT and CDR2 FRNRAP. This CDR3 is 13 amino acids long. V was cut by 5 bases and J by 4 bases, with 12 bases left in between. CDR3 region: CASGLAQAYEQYF. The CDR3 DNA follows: TGTGCTAGTGGTCTAGCGCAGGCGTACGAGCAGTACTTC.

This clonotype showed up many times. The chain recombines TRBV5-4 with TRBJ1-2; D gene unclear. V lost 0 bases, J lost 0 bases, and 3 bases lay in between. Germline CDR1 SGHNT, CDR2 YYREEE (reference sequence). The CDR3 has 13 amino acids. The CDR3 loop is CASSLDTNYGYTF. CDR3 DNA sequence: TGTGCCAGCAGCTTGGACACTAACTATGGCTACACCTTC. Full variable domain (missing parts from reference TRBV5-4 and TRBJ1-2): ETGVTQSPTHLIKTRGQQVTLRCSSQSGHNTVSWYQQALGQGPQFIFQYYREEENGRGNFPPRFSGLQFPNYSSELNVNALELDDSALYLCASSLDTNYGYTFGSGTRLTVV.

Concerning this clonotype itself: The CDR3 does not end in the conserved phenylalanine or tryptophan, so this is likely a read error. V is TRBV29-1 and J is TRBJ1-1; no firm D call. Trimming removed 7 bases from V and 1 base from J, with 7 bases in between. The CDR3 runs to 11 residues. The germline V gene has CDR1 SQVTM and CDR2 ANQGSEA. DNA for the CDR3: TGCAGCGCTGCCGGGAACACTGAAGCTTTCTCT. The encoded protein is CSAAGNTEAFS.

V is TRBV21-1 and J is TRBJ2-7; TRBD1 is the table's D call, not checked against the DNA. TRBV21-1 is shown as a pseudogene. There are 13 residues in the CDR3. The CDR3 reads CAGHTGQGGEQYF. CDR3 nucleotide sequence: TGTGCTGGACATACGGGACAGGGGGGCGAGCAGTACTTC.

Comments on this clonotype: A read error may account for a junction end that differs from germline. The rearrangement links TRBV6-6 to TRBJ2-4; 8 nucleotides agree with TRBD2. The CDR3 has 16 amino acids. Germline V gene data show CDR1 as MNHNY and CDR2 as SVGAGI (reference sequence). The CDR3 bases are TGTGCCAGTAGTTATTCGACTAGCGAGAATAAAAGCATTCAGTACTTC. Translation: CASSYSTSENKSIQYF.

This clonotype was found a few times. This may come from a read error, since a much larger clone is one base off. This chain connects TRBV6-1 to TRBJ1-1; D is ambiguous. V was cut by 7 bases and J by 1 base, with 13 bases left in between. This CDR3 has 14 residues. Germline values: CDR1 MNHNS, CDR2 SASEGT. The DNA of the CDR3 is TGTGCCAGCAATTCGGAGACACGGAACACTGAAGCTTTCTTT. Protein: CASNSETRNTEAFF.

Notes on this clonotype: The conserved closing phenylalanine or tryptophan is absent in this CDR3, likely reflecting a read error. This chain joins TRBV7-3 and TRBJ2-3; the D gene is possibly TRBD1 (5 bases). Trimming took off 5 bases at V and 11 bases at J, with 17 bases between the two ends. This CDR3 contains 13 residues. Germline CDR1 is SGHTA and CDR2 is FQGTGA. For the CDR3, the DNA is TGTGCCAGCAGCCCAAGCCAAGGACAAGGGCAGTATCTT. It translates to CASSPSQGQGQYL.

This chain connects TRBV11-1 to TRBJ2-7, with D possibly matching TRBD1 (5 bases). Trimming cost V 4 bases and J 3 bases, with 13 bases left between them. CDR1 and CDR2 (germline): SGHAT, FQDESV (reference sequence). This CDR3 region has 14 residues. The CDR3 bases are TGTGCCAGCAGCTCCAGGGAAACGATCTACGAGCAGTACTTC. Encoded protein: CASSSRETIYEQYF.

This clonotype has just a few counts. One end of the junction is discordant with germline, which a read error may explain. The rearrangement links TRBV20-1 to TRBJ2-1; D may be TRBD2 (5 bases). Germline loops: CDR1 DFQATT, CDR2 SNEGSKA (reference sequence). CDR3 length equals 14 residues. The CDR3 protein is CSAREASRGVERFF. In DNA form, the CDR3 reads TGCAGTGCTAGAGAGGCTAGCCGTGGCGTTGAGCGGTTCTTC.

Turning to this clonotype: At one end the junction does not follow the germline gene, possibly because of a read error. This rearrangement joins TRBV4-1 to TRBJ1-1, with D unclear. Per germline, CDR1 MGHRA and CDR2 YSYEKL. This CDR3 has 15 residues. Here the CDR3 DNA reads TGCGCCACCAGCCAAGTTGGAGGCATGAACACTGAAGCTTTCTTT. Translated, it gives CATSQVGGMNTEAFF.

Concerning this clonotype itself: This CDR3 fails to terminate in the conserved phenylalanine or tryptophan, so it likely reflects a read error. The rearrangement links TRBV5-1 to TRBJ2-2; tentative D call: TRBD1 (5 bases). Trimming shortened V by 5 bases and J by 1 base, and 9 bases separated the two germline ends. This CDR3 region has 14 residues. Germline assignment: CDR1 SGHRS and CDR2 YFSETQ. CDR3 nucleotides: TGCGCCAGCAGTACGACAGAGAACACCGGGGAGCTGTTTTGT. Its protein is CASSTTENTGELFC.

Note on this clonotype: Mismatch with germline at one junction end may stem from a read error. In nucleotides, the CDR3 is TGTGCCAGCATTTTATTCACGATCTTCTACGAGCAGTACTTC. This encodes CASILFTIFYEQYF. The V and J genes are TRBV12-3 or TRBV12-4 and TRBJ2-7; D is ambiguous. The CDR3 covers 14 residues.

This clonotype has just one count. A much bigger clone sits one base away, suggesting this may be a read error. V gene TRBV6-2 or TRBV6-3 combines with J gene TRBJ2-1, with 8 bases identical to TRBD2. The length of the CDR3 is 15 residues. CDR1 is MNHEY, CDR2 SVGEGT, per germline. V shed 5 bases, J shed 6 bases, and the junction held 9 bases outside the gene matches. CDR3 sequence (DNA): TGTGCCAGCAGTCTGGGACTAGGCAATACCAATGAGCAGTTCTTC. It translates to CASSLGLGNTNEQFF.

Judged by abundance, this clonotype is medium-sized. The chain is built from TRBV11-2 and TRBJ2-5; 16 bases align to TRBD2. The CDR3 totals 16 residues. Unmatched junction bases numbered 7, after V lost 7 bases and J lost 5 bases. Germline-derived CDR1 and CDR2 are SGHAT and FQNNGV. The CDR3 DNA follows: TGTGCCAGCATGCCGGGACTAGCGGGAGGGCGGGAGACCCAGTACTTC. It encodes CASMPGLAGGRETQYF.

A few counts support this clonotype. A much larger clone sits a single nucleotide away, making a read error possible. CDR3 amino acids: CASSMRPTDTQYF. The CDR3 bases are TGTGCCAGCAGTATGAGACCCACAGATACGCAGTATTTT. V is TRBV12-3 or TRBV12-4 and J is TRBJ2-3; no clear D gene. The CDR3 consists of 13 residues. V lost 5 bases to trimming and J lost 2 bases, with 8 bases between them.

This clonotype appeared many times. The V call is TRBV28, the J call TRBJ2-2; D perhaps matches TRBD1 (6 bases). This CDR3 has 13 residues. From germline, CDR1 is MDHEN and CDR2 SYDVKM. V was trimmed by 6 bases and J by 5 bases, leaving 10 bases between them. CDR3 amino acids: CASRYRVTGELFF. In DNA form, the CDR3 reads TGTGCCAGCAGGTACAGGGTGACCGGGGAGCTGTTTTTT.

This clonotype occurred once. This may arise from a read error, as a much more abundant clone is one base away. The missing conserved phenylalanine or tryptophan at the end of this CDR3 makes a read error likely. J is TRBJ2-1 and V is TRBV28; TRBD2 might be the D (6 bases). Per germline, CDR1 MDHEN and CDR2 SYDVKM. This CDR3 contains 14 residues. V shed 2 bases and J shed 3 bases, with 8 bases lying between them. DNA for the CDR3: TGTGCCAGCAGTTTAGGGCGGGGCTACAATGAGCAGTTCGTC. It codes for CASSLGRGYNEQFV.